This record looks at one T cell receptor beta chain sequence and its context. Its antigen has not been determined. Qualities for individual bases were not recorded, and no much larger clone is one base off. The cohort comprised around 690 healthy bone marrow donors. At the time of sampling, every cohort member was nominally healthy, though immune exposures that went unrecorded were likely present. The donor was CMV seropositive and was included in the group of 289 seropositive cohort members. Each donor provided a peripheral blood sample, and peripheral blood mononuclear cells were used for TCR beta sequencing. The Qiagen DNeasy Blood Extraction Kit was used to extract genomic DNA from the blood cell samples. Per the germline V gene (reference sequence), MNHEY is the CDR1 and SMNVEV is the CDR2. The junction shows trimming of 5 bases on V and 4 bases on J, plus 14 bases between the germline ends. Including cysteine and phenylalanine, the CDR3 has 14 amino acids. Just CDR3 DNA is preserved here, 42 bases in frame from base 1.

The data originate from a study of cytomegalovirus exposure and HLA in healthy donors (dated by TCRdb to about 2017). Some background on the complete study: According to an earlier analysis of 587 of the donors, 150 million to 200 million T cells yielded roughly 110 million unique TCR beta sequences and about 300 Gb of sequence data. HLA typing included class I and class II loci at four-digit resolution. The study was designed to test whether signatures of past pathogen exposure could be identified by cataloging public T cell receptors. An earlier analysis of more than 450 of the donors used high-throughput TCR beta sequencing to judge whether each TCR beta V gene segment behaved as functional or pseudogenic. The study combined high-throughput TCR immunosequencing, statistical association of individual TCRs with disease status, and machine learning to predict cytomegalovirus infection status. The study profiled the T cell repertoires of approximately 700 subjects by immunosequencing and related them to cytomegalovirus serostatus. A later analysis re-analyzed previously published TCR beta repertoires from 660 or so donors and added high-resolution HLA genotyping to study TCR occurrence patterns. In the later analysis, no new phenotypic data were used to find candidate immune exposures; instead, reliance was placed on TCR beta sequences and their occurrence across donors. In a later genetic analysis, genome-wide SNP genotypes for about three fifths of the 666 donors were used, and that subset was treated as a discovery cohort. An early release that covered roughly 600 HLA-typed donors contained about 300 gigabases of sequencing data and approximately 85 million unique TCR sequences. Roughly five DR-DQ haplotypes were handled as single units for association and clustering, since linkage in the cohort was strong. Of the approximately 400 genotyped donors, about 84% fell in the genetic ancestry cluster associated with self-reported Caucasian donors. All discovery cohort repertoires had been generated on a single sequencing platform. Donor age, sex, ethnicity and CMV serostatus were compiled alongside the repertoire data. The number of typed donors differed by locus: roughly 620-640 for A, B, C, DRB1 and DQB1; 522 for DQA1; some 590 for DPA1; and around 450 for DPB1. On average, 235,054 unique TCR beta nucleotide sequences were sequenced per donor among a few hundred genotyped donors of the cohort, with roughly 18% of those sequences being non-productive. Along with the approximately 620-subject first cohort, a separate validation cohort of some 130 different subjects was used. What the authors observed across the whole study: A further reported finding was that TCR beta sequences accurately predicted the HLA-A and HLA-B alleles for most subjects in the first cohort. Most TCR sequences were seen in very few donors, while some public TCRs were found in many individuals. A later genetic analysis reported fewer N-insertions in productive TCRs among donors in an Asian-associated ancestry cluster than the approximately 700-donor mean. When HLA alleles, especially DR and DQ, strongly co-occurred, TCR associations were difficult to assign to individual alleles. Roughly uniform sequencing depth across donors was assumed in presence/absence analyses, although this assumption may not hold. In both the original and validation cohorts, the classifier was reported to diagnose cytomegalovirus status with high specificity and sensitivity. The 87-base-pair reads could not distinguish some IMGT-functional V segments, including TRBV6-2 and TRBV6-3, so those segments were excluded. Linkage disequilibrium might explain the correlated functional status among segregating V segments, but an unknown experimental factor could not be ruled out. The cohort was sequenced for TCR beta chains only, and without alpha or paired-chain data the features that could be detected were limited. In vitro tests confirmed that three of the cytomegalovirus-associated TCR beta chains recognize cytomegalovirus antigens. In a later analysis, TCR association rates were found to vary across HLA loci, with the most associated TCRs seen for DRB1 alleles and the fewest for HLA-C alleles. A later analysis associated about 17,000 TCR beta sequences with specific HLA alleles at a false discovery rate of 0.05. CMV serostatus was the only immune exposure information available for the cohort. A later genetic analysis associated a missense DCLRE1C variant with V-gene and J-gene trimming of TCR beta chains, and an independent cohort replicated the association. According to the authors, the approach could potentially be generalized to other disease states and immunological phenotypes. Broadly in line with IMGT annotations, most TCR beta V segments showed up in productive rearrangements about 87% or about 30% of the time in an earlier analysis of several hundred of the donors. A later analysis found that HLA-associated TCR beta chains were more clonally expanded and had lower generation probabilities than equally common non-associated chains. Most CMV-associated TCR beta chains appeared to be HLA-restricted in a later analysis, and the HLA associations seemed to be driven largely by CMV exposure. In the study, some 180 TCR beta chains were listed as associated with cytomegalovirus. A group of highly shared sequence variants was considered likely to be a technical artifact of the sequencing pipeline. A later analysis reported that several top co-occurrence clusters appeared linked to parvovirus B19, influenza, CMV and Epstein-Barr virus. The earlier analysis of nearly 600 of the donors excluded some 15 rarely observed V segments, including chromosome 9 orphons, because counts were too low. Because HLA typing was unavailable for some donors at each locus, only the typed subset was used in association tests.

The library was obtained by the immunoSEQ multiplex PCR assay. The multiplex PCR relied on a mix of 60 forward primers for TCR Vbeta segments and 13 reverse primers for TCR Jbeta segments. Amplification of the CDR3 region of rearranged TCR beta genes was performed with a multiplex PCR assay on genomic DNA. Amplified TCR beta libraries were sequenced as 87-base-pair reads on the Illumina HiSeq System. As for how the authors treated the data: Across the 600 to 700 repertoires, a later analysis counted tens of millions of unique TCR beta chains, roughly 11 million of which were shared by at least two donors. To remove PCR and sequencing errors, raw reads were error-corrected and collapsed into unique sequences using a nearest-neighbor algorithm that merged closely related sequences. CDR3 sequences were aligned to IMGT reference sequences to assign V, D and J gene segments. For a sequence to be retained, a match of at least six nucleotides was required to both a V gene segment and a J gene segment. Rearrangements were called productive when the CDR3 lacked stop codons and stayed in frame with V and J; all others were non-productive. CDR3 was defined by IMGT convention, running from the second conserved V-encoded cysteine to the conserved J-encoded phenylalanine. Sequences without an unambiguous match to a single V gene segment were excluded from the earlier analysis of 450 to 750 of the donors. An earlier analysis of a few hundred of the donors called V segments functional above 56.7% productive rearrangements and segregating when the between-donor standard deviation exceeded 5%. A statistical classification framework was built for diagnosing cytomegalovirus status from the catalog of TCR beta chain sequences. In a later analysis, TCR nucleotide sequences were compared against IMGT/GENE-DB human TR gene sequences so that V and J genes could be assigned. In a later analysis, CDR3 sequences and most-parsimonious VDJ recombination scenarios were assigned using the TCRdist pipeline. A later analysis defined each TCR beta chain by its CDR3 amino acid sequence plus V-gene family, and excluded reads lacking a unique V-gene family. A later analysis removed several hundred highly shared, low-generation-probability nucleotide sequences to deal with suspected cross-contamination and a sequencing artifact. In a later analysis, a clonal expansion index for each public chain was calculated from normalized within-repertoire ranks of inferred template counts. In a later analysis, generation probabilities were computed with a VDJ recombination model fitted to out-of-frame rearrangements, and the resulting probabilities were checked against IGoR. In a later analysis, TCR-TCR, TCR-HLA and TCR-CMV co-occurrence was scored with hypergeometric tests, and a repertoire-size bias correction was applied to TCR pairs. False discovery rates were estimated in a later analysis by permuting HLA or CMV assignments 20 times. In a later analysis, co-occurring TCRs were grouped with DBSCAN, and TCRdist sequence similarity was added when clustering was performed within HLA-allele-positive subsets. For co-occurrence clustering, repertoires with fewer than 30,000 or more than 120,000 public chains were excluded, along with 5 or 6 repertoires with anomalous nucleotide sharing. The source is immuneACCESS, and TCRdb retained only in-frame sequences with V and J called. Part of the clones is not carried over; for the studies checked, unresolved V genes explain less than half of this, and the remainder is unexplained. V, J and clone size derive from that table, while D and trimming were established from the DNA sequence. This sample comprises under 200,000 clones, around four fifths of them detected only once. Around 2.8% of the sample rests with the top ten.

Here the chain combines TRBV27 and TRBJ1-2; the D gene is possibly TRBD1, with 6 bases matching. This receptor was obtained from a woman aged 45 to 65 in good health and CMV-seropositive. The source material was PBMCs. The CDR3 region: CASSGTGTLYGYTF. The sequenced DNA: TGTGCCAGCAGTGGCACCGGGACACTCTATGGCTACACCTTC.